This T cell receptor (beta chain) was observed in a study of beta chain features in type 1 diabetes. Worth noting for this clone: The antigen remains unidentified.

Regarding the study as a whole: Shortening of TCRB CDR3s, moderate but significant, appeared in all four CD4+ subsets of Type 1 diabetes patients. HLA influence on TCRB rearrangement stayed unresolved here. The naive, central memory and Treg TCRB repertoires looked more alike in patients than they did in healthy donors.

The CDR3 totals 16 residues. Germline V gene data show CDR1 as MRHNA and CDR2 as SNTAGT. Deletions cut 0 bases from V and 2 bases from J, with 13 bases between. Expressed TCRB transcripts got sequenced, as all isolated RNA was reverse transcribed. Assay: immunoSEQ multiplex PCR; the TCRdb copy retains only in-frame clones and omits some. The sample lists approximately 260,000 clones; 20% to 25% were seen once. The origin of this receptor is a woman aged 25 to 39 with type 1 diabetes. Sequenced: naive CD4+ T cells from blood. The chain carries TRBV6-4 and TRBJ1-1; maybe TRBD1 (5 bases). The CDR3 is CASSDSGSGENTEAFF. Here the CDR3 DNA reads TGTGCCAGCAGTGACTCGGGGTCGGGGGAAAACACTGAAGCTTTCTTT.